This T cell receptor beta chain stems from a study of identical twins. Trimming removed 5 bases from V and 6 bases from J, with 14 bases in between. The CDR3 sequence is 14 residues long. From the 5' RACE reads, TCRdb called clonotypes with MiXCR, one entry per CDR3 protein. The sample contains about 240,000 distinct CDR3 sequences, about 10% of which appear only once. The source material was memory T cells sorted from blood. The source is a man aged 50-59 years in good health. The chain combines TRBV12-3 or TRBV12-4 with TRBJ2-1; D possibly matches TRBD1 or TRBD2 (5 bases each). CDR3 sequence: CASSKGPGRNEQFF. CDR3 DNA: TGTGCCAGCAGTAAGGGACCCGGTCGCAATGAGCAGTTCTTC.